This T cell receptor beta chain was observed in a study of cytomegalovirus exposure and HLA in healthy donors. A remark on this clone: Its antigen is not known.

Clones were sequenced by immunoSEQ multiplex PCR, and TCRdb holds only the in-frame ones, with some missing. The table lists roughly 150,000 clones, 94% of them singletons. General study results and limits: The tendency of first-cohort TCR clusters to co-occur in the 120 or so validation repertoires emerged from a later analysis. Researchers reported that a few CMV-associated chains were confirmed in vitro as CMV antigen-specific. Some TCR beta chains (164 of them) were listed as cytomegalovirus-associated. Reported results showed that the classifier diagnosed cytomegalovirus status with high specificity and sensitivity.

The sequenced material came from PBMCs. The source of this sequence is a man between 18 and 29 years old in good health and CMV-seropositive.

CDR3 in DNA: TGTGCCAGCAGTGGGGGACAGGGGACCTATGGCTACACCTTC. Translated: CASSGGQGTYGYTF. V usage is TRBV6-1 and J usage is TRBJ1-2; 10 bases are a match to TRBD1. Trimming cost V 4 bases and J 4 bases; bases outside gene matches: 3. The CDR3 contains 14 residues. Per germline, CDR1 MNHNS and CDR2 SASEGT.